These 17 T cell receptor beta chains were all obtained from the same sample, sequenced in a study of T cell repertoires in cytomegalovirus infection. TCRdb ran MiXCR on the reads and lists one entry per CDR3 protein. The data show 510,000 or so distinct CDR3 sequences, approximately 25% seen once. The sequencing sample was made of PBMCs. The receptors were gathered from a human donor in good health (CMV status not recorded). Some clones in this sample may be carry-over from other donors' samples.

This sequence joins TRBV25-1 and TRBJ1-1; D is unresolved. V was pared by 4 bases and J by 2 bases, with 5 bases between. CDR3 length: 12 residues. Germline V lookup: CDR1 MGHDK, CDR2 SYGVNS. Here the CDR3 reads CASSGLNTEAFF. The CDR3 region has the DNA TGTGCCAGCAGTGGACTAAACACTGAAGCTTTCTTT.

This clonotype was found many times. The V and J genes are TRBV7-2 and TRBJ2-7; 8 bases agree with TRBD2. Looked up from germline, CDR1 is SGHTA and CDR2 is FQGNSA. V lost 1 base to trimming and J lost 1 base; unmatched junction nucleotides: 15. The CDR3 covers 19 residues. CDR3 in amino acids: CASSLVIRGRVAGSYEQYF. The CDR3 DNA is TGTGCCAGCAGCTTAGTTATCCGGGGGAGGGTAGCGGGATCCTACGAGCAGTACTTC.

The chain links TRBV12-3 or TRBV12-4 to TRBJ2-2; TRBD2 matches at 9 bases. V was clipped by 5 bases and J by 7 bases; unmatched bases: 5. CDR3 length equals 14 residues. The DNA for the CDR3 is TGTGCCAGCAGTGAGCGGGAGGAGATCGGGGAGCTGTTTTTT. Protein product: CASSEREEIGELFF.

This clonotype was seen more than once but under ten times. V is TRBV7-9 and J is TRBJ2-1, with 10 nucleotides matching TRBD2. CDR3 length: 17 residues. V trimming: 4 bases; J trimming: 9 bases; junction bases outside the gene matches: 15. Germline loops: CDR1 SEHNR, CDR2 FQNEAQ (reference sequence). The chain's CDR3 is CASSSPASGSLFSEQFF. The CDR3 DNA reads TGTGCCAGCAGCTCTCCCGCTAGCGGGAGTCTATTCAGTGAGCAGTTCTTC.

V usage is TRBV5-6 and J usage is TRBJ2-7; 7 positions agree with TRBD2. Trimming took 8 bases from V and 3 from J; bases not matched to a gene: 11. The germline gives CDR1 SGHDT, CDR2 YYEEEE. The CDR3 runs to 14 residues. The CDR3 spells CASWRREVSYEQYV. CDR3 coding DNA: TGTGCCAGTTGGAGACGGGAGGTCAGCTACGAGCAGTACGTC.

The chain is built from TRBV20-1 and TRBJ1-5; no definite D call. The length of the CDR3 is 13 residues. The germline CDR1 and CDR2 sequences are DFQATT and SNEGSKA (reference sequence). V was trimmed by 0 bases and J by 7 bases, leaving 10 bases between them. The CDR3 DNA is TGCAGTGCTAGAGAGAACCTATGGCAGCCCCAGCATTTT. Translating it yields CSARENLWQPQHF.

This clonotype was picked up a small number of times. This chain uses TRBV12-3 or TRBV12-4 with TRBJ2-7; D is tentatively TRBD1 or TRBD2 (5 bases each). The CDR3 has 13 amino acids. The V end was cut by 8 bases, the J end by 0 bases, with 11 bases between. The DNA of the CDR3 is TGTGCCAGCTTAGCGACAGACTCCTACGAGCAGTACTTC. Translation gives CASLATDSYEQYF.

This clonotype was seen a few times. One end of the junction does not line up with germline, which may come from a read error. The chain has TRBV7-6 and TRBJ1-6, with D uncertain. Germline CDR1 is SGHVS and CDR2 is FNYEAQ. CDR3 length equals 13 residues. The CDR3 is CASSLDQNSPLHF. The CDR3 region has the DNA TGTGCTAGCAGCTTAGACCAAAATTCACCCCTCCACTTT.

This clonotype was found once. The CDR3 region has the DNA TGTGCCAGCAGTCTCCAGGGTCTCGGTGAGCAGTTCTTC. Amino acid sequence: CASSLQGLGEQFF. The chain carries TRBV6-2 or TRBV6-3 and TRBJ2-1; possible D gene TRBD1, 5 bases. This CDR3 is 13 amino acids long. Germline CDR1 MNHEY, CDR2 SVGEGT. V was clipped by 5 bases and J by 9 bases, with 14 bases between them.

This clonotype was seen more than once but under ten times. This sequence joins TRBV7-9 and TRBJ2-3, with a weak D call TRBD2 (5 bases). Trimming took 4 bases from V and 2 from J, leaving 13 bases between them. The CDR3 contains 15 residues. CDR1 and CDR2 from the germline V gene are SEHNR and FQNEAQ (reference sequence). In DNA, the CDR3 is TGTGCCAGCAGCTCCGACTGGGGAGCCACAGATACGCAGTATTTT. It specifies CASSSDWGATDTQYF.

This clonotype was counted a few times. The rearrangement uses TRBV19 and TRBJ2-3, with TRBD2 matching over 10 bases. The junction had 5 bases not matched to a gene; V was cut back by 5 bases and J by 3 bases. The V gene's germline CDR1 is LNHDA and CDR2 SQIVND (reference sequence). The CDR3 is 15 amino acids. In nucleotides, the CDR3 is TGTGCCAGTAGTTTCCTAGCGGGGGAAACAGATACGCAGTATTTT. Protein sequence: CASSFLAGETDTQYF.

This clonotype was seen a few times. Here the CDR3 reads CASSLRMGATNEKLFF. The CDR3 coding sequence is TGTGCCAGCAGTTTACGTATGGGGGCTACTAATGAAAAACTGTTTTTT. The V gene is TRBV28, the J gene TRBJ1-4; D may be TRBD1 (6 bases). Germline CDR1 is MDHEN and CDR2 is SYDVKM. V lost 2 bases and J lost 2, with 12 bases in between. The CDR3 covers 16 residues.

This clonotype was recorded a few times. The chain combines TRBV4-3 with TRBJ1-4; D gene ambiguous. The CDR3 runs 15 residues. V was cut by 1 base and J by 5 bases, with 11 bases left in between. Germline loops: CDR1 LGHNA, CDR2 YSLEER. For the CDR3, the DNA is TGCGCCAGCAGCCAAGGGACGGTGAAAAATGAAAAACTGTTTTTT. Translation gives CASSQGTVKNEKLFF.

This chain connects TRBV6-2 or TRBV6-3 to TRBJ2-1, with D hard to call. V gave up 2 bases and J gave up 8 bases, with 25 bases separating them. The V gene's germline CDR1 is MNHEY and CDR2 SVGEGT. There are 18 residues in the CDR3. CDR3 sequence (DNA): TGTGCCAGCAGTTACCACGTCGTTGGTGGGGTTGGTCCCGATGAGCAGTTCTTC. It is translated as CASSYHVVGGVGPDEQFF.

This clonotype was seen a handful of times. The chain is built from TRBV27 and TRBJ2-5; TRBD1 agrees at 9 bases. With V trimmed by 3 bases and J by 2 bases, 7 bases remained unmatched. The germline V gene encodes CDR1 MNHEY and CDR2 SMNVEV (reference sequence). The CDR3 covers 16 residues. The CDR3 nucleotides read TGTGCCAGCAGTTTGACAGGGGGATGGGGGCAAGAGACCCAGTACTTC. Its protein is CASSLTGGWGQETQYF.

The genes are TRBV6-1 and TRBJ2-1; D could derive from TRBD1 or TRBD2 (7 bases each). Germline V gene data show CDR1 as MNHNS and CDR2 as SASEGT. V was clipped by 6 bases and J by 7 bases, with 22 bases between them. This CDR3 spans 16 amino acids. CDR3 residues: CASSRGGGFRGNEQFF. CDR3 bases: TGTGCCAGCAGCAGGGGGGGGGGGTTTCGAGGGAATGAGCAGTTCTTC.

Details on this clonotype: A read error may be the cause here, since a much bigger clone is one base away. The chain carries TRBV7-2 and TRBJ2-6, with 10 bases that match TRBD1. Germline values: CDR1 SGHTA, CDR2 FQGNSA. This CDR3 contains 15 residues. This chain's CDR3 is CASSFSGTGANVPTF. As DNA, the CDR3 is TGTGCCAGCAGCTTTTCCGGGACAGGGGCCAACGTCCCGACTTTC.